This TCR beta chain was identified during a study of monozygotic twins with inflammatory bowel disease. Study conclusions and caveats: Relative to healthy twins, IBD patients had fewer clonotypes in common with others, a gap that was especially apparent with disease activity.

TCRdb re-called the 5' RACE reads and shows each CDR3 protein once, DNA omitted. This sample's table has approximately 380,000 distinct CDR3 sequences. The germline V gene has CDR1 LNHDA and CDR2 SQIVND (reference sequence). The CDR3 spans 14 residues. On this clonotype: No antigen is known for it.

This receptor was identified in a human donor with ulcerative colitis or Crohn's disease, or a healthy co-twin of an affected twin (not recorded which). The rearrangement joins TRBV19 to TRBJ2-7; without DNA, the TCRdb call of TRBD1 cannot be checked. Input material: blood. CDR3 residues: CASSPGQGLYEQYF.